What follows are 20 T cell receptor beta chains derived from one specimen sequenced in a study of T cell repertoires in cytomegalovirus infection. TCRdb fed the reads into MiXCR, producing one record per CDR3 protein. The sample carries some 350,000 distinct CDR3 sequences, roughly 34% recorded once. No antigen has been identified for these receptors. This sample comprised cultured PBMCs, obtained from culture after CMV antigen stimulation. All receptors derive from a human donor in good health (CMV status not recorded). Some clones in this sample may be carry-over from other donors' samples.

This clonotype was observed a handful of times. CDR3 in DNA: TGTGCCAGCAGCTTGACACTAGCGGGAGGCTCCTACGAGCAGTACTTC. Protein sequence: CASSLTLAGGSYEQYF. The chain joins TRBV7-2 to TRBJ2-7; 12 nucleotides agree with TRBD2. Germline CDR1 is SGHTA and CDR2 is FQGNSA. Trimming cost V 3 bases and J 0 bases; bases outside gene matches: 3. The CDR3 covers 16 residues.

The V gene is TRBV7-6, the J gene TRBJ2-2; 13 bases match TRBD2. The CDR3 loop spans 16 amino acids. CDR1 and CDR2 (germline): SGHVS, FNYEAQ. The ends lost 5 bases at V and 6 bases at J; junction bases unmatched: 6. This chain's CDR3 is CASSSRTSGSSGELFF. The CDR3 nucleotides are TGTGCCAGCAGCAGTCGGACTAGCGGGAGCTCCGGGGAGCTGTTTTTT.

The rearrangement joins TRBV7-6 to TRBJ2-3; possibly TRBD2 for D (6 bases). CDR1 is SGHVS, CDR2 FNYEAQ, per germline. The CDR3 sequence is 17 residues long. Trimming pared 4 bases from V and 1 base from J, leaving 18 bases between. The CDR3 bases are TGTGCCAGCAGCTCGCCGAGCTGGGGACTGGGCACAGATACGCAGTATTTT. Protein sequence: CASSSPSWGLGTDTQYF.

This sequence joins TRBV6-5 and TRBJ2-7; D not resolved. The CDR3 consists of 14 residues. Germline V CDR1 and CDR2: MNHEY, SVGAGI. The V gene lost 6 bases and the J gene lost 1 base, with 13 bases spanning the gap. CDR3 DNA sequence: TGTGCCAGCAGCCCCATTGTCTCATCCTACGAGCAGTACGTC. It is translated as CASSPIVSSYEQYV.

This chain joins TRBV10-3 and TRBJ1-2, with unresolved D. The V gene's germline CDR1 is ENHRY and CDR2 SYGVKD. V gave up 6 bases and J gave up 3 bases, with 11 bases separating them. This CDR3 is 13 amino acids long. CDR3 residues: CAISGGGYYGYTF. CDR3 DNA: TGTGCCATCAGCGGAGGCGGATACTATGGCTACACCTTC.

This clonotype was picked up a small number of times. V and J are TRBV7-2 and TRBJ2-3; the match to TRBD2 covers 16 bases. The V gene end was trimmed by 5 bases and the J gene end by 10 bases; junction bases not matched to a gene: 12. The CDR3 totals 17 residues. CDR1 and CDR2 (germline): SGHTA, FQGNSA. CDR3 sequence (DNA): TGTGCCAGCAGCCAGGGACTAGCGGGAGGGCCCATCGAGGCGCAGTATTTT. This translates into CASSQGLAGGPIEAQYF.

The chain carries TRBV10-3 and TRBJ1-4, with unresolved D. Deletions cut 4 bases from V and 7 bases from J, with 10 bases between. CDR1 and CDR2 from the germline V gene are ENHRY and SYGVKD. The CDR3 has 13 residues. CDR3 region: CAISVSTAEKLFF. CDR3 in DNA: TGTGCCATCAGTGTCTCCACGGCTGAAAAACTGTTTTTT.

There are a few counts of this clonotype. This rearrangement joins TRBV11-2 to TRBJ2-7; no reliable D call. Between the trimmed V and J ends, which lost 0 bases and 6 bases, there was a span of 12 bases. The CDR3 runs 14 residues. Germline loops: CDR1 SGHAT, CDR2 FQNNGV. The CDR3, as DNA: TGTGCCAGCAGCTTAGATTTAGCTCGGAGCGAGCAGTACGTC. It specifies CASSLDLARSEQYV.

This clonotype was counted only a few times. The V call is TRBV7-2, the J call TRBJ1-2; 9 nucleotides line up with TRBD1. There are 13 residues in the CDR3. Per the germline V gene, CDR1 is SGHTA and CDR2 is FQGNSA. Trimming removed 6 bases from V and 6 bases from J; junction bases left unmatched: 5. CDR3 in amino acids: CASSLQGANGYTF. The CDR3 DNA sequence: TGTGCCAGCAGTTTACAGGGGGCCAATGGCTACACCTTC. Using reference TRBV7-2 and TRBJ1-2 for the parts outside the CDR3, the full variable domain is GAGVSQSPSNKVTEKGKDVELRCDPISGHTALYWYRQSLGQGLEFLIYFQGNSAPDKSGLPSDRFSAERTGGSVSTLTIQRTQQEDSAVYLCASSLQGANGYTFGSGTRLTVV.

In this sample, this clonotype turned up a few times. CDR3 coding DNA: TGTGCCAGTAGTACGGGGACAAACGCGAACACTGAAGCTTTCTTT. Amino acid sequence: CASSTGTNANTEAFF. This chain links TRBV19 with TRBJ1-1; D perhaps matches TRBD1 (6 bases). This CDR3 region has 15 residues. Trimming pared 4 bases from V and 1 base from J, leaving 13 bases between. Germline CDR1 reads LNHDA; CDR2 reads SQIVND (reference sequence).

The CDR3 is CASSIRGGMWGNTIYF. The CDR3, as DNA: TGTGCCAGTAGTATCCGGGGCGGTATGTGGGGAAACACCATATATTTT. This rearrangement joins TRBV19 to TRBJ1-3; maybe TRBD1 (5 bases). The V end was cut by 3 bases, the J end by 4 bases, with 16 bases between. Germline V CDR1 and CDR2: LNHDA, SQIVND (reference sequence). This CDR3 has 16 residues.

At least ten counts were recorded for this clonotype. The rearrangement links TRBV7-8 to TRBJ2-7; 8 nucleotides agree with TRBD1. The germline gives CDR1 SGHVS, CDR2 FQNEAQ. This CDR3 comprises 14 residues. V gave up 1 base and J gave up 2 bases; unmatched junction bases: 1. This chain's CDR3 is CASSLGTGTYEQYF. The CDR3 nucleotides read TGTGCCAGCAGCTTAGGGACAGGGACCTACGAGCAGTACTTC. The full variable domain, completed using reference TRBV7-8 and TRBJ2-7, is GAGVSQSPRYKVAKRGQDVALRCDPISGHVSLFWYQQALGQGPEFLTYFQNEAQLDKSGLPSDRFFAERPEGSVSTLKIQRTQQEDSAVYLCASSLGTGTYEQYFGPGTRLTVT.

The chain recombines TRBV27 with TRBJ2-7, with 9 bases identical to TRBD2. The CDR3 has 19 residues. V lost 3 bases and J lost 7; bases outside the gene matches: 22. The germline V gene has CDR1 MNHEY and CDR2 SMNVEV (reference sequence). In DNA, the CDR3 is TGTGCCAGCAGTTTGGACTTCCCGGGACTAGCCAGTATGCCTAGAGAGCAGTACTTC. This codes for CASSLDFPGLASMPREQYF.

This chain uses TRBV12-3 or TRBV12-4 with TRBJ2-2; the D is unclear. The CDR3 is 14 residues long. With 5 bases removed from V and 5 bases from J, the gap between germline ends came to 12 bases. The CDR3 region has the DNA TGTGCCAGCAGTCCTTGGGCCGAGACCGGGGAGCTGTTTTTT. Translation: CASSPWAETGELFF.

The J gene is TRBJ2-2, the V gene TRBV19; 7 positions match TRBD2. The CDR3 contains 16 residues. V trimming: 4 bases; J trimming: 4 bases; junction bases outside the gene matches: 9. Germline V CDR1 and CDR2: LNHDA, SQIVND (reference sequence). CDR3 nucleotide sequence: TGTGCCAGTAGTACTGGGGAGGGCCCGAGCACCGGGGAGCTGTTTTTT. Its protein is CASSTGEGPSTGELFF.

The chain links TRBV28 to TRBJ1-1, with D unresolved. V lost 10 bases and J 5 bases, leaving 23 bases between the germline ends. This CDR3 contains 15 residues. Germline V CDR1 and CDR2: MDHEN, SYDVKM. The CDR3 reads CAILSLRAARTEAFF. The DNA of the CDR3 is TGTGCCATCCTCAGTTTACGTGCCGCCCGGACTGAAGCTTTCTTT.

The sample holds a few counts of this clonotype. The chain couples TRBV7-2 to TRBJ1-2; 9 bases are a match to TRBD1. The CDR3 length is 14 residues. After removal of 5 bases from V and 7 bases from J, the junction contained 8 bases not matched to a gene. Germline loops: CDR1 SGHTA, CDR2 FQGNSA. This chain's CDR3 is CASSTPGQGGGYTF. CDR3 nucleotide sequence: TGTGCCAGCAGCACCCCGGGACAGGGAGGTGGCTACACCTTC. The whole variable domain, filled in from reference TRBV7-2 and TRBJ1-2, reads GAGVSQSPSNKVTEKGKDVELRCDPISGHTALYWYRQSLGQGLEFLIYFQGNSAPDKSGLPSDRFSAERTGGSVSTLTIQRTQQEDSAVYLCASSTPGQGGGYTFGSGTRLTVV.

The V gene is TRBV7-2, the J gene TRBJ1-1, with D perhaps TRBD1 (5 bases). The CDR3 sequence is 15 residues long. Per germline, CDR1 SGHTA and CDR2 FQGNSA. Trimming removed 5 bases at V and 0 bases at J, with 13 bases between. CDR3 DNA sequence: TGTGCCAGCAGCACCCTGGGGCAGATGAACACTGAAGCTTTCTTT. It translates to CASSTLGQMNTEAFF. The entire variable domain, with the rest obtained from reference TRBV7-2 and TRBJ1-1, is as follows: GAGVSQSPSNKVTEKGKDVELRCDPISGHTALYWYRQSLGQGLEFLIYFQGNSAPDKSGLPSDRFSAERTGGSVSTLTIQRTQQEDSAVYLCASSTLGQMNTEAFFGQGTRLTVV.

This clonotype was picked up a small number of times. The V call is TRBV4-1, the J call TRBJ2-5; D is ambiguous. Trimming shortened V by 0 bases and J by 9 bases, and 8 bases separated the two germline ends. CDR3 length: 12 residues. In germline, CDR1 is MGHRA, CDR2 YSYEKL. The CDR3 nucleotides are TGCGCCAGCAGCCAAGATCAGGATTCCCAGTACTTC. Translation gives CASSQDQDSQYF.

The chain combines TRBV7-4 with TRBJ2-1; TRBD2 matches 7 bases. The V gene end was trimmed by 3 bases and the J gene end by 8 bases; junction bases not matched to a gene: 7. Germline assignment: CDR1 SGHVT and CDR2 SQSDAQ. The CDR3 extends over 14 amino acids. CDR3 in amino acids: CASSLLAAGDEQFF. CDR3 DNA: TGTGCCAGCAGCTTGCTAGCGGCCGGGGATGAGCAGTTCTTC.